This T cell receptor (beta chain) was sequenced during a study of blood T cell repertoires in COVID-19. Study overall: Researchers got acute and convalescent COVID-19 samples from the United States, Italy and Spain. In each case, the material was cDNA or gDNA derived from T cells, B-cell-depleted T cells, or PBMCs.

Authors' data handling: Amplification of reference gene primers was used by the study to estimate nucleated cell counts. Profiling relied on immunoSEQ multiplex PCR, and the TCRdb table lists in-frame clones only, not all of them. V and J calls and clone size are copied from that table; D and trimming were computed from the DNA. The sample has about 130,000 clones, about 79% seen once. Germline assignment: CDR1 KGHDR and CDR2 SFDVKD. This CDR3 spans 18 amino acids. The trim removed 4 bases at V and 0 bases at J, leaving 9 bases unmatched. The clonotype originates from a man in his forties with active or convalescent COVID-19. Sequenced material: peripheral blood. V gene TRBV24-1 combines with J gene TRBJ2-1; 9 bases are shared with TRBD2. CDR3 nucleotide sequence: TGTGCCACCAGTGACTCCGGGACTAGCTCCCGCTCCTACAATGAGCAGTTCTTC. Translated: CATSDSGTSSRSYNEQFF.